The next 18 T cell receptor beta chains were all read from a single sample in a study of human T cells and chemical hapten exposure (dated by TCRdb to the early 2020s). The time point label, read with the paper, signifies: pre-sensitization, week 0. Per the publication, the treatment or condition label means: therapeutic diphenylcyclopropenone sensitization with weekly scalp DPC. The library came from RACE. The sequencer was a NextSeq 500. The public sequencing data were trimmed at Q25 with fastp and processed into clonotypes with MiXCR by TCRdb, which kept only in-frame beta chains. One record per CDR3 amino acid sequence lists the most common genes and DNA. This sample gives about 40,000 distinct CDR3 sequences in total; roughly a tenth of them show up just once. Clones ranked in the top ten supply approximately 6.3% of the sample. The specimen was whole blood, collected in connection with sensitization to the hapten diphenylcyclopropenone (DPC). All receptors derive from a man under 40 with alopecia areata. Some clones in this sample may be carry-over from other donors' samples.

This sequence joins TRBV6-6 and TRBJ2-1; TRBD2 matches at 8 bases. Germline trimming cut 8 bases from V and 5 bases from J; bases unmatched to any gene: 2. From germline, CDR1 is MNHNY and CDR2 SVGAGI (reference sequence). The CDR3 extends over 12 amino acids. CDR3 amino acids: CASGLAHNEQFF. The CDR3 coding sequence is TGTGCCAGCGGACTAGCCCACAATGAGCAGTTCTTC.

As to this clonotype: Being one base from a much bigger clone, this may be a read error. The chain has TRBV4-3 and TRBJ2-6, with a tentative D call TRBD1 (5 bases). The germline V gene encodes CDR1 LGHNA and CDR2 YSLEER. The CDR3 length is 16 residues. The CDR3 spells CTSSQQAISGANVLTF. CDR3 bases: TGCACCAGCAGCCAACAGGCAATCTCTGGGGCCAACGTCCTGACTTTC.

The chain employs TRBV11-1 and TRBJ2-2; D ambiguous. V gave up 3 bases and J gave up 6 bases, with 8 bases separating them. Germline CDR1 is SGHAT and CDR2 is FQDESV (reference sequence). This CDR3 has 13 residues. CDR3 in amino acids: CASSFRLSGELFF. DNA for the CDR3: TGTGCCAGCAGCTTTAGGTTATCCGGGGAGCTGTTTTTT. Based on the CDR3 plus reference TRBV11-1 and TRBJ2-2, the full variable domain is EAEVAQSPRYKITEKSQAVAFWCDPISGHATLYWYRQILGQGPELLVQFQDESVVDDSQLPKDRFSAERLKGVDSTLKIQPAELGDSAMYLCASSFRLSGELFFGEGSRLTVL.

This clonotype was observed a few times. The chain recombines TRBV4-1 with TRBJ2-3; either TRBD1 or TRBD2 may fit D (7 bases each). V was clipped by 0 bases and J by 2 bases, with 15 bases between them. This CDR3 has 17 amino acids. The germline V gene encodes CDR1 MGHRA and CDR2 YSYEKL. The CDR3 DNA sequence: TGCGCCAGCAGCCAAGATCGCAGGGGGGGTTACACAGATACGCAGTATTTT. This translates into CASSQDRRGGYTDTQYF.

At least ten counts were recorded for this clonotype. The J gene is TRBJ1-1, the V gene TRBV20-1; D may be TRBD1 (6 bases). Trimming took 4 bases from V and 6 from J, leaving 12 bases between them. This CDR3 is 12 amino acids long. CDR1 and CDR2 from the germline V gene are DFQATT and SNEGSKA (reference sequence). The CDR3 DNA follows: TGCAGTGCTAACCCGACAGGCCCTGAAGCTTTCTTT. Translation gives CSANPTGPEAFF.

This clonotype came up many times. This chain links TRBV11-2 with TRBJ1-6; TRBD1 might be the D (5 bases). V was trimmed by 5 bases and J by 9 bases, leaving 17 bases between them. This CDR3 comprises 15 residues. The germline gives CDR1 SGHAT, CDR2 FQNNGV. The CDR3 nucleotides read TGTGCCAGCAGCCCACATTCAGGGAGGAGTTCACCCCTCCACTTT. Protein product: CASSPHSGRSSPLHF.

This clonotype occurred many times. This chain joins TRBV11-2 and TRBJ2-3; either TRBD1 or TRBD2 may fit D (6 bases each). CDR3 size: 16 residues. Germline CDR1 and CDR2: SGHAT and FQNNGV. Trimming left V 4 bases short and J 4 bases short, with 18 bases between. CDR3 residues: CASSSDGGQGPDTQYF. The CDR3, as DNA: TGTGCCAGCAGCTCAGACGGGGGCCAAGGCCCAGATACGCAGTATTTT.

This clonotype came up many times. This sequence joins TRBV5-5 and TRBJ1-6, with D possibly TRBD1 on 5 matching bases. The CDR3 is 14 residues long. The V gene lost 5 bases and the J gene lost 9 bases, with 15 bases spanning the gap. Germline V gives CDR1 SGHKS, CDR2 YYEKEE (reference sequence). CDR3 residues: CASSPSGGGSPLHF. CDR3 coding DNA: TGTGCCAGCAGTCCGAGTGGGGGAGGTTCACCCCTCCACTTT.

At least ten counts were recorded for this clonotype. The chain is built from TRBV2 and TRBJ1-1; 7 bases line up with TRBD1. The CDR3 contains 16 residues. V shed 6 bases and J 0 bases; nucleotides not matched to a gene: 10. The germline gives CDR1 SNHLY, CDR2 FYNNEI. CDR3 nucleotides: TGTGCCAGCAGCCCTCGGGACAGAAGAATGAACACTGAAGCTTTCTTT. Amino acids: CASSPRDRRMNTEAFF.

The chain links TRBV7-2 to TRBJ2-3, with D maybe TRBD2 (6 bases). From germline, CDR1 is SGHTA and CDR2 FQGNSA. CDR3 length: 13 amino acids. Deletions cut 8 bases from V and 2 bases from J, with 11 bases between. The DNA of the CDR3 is TGTGCCAGCGGAGGGACCTTCACAGATACGCAGTATTTT. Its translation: CASGGTFTDTQYF. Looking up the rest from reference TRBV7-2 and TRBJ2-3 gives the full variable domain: GAGVSQSPSNKVTEKGKDVELRCDPISGHTALYWYRQSLGQGLEFLIYFQGNSAPDKSGLPSDRFSAERTGGSVSTLTIQRTQQEDSAVYLCASGGTFTDTQYFGPGTRLTVL.

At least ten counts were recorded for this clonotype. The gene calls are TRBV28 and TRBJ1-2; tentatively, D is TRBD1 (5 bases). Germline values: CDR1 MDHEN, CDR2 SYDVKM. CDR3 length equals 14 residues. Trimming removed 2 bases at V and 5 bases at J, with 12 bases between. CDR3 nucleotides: TGTGCCAGCAGTTTAGGCAGGGCGAGGTATGGCTACACCTTC. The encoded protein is CASSLGRARYGYTF.

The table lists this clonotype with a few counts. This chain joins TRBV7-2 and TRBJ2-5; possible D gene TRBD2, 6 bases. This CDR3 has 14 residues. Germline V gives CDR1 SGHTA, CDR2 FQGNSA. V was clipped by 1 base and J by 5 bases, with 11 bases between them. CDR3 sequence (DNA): TGTGCCAGCAGCTTAGTTTATGGGAGGGAGACCCAGTACTTC. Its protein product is CASSLVYGRETQYF.

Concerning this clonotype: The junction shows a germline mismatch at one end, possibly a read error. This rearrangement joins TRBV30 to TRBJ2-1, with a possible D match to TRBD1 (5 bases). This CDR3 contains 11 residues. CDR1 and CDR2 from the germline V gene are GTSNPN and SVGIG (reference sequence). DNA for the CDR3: TGTGCCTGGGACAGACGAGACGAGCTGTTCTTC. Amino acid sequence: CAWDRRDELFF.

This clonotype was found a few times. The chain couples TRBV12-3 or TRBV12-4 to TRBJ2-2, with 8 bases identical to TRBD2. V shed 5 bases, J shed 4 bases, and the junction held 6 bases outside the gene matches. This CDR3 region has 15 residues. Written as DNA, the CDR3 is TGTGCCAGCAGTGCGGGACTAGTAGTCACCGGGGAGCTGTTTTTT. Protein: CASSAGLVVTGELFF.

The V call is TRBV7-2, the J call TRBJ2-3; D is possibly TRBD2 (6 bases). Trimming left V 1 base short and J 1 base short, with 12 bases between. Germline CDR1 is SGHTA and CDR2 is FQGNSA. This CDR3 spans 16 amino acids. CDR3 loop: CASSLVAGTGTDTQYF. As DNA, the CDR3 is TGTGCCAGCAGCTTAGTTGCGGGAACCGGCACAGATACGCAGTATTTT.

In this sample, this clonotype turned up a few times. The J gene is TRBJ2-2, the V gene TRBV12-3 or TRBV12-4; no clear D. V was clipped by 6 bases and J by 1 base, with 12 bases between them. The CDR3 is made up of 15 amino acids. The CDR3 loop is CASSAMAQNTGELFF. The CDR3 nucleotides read TGTGCCAGCAGCGCTATGGCTCAGAACACCGGGGAGCTGTTTTTT.

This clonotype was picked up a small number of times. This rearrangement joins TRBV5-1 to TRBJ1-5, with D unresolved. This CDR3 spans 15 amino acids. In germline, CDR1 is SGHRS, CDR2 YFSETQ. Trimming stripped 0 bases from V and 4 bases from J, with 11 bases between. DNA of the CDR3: TGCGCCAGCAGCTTGGATACGGGCCGGAATCAGCCCCAGCATTTT. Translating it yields CASSLDTGRNQPQHF.

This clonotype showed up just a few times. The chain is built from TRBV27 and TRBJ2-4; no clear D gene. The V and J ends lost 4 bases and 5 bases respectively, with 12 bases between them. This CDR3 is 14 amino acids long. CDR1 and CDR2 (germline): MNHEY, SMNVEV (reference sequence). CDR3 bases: TGTGCCAGCAGTTACCGGAGTTTGGAAAACATTCAGTACTTC. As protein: CASSYRSLENIQYF.